A single sample gave rise to the 25 T cell receptor beta chains below, sequenced in a study of shared clonotypes between healthy human individuals. Only CD45RO-negative cells positively selected for CCR7 counted as naive CD8 cells, so terminally differentiated effector memory CD45RA+ cells were excluded. Assay: immunoSEQ multiplex PCR; the TCRdb copy retains only in-frame clones and omits some. This sample has about 680,000 clones, with about 90% found just once. The sample was naive CD8+ T cells sorted from blood. Receptor source: a man aged 25 to 40 in good health.

As regards this clone: This specimen includes other DNA sequences encoding the same CDR3. The chain combines TRBV27 with TRBJ1-2; unclear D gene. The germline V and J ends were trimmed by 3 bases and 2 bases, with 10 bases remaining between them. The CDR3 runs 14 residues. CDR1 MNHEY and CDR2 SMNVEV come from the germline V gene (reference sequence). The CDR3 is CASSFGRQNYGYTF. In DNA, the CDR3 is TGTGCCAGCAGTTTTGGCCGCCAGAACTATGGCTACACCTTC.

This sequence joins TRBV28 and TRBJ2-2; 9 nucleotides match TRBD1. This CDR3 contains 16 residues. V was clipped by 6 bases and J by 0 bases; unmatched bases: 5. Germline values: CDR1 MDHEN, CDR2 SYDVKM. The CDR3, as DNA: TGTGCCAGCAGACTTAGACAGGGGGCGAACACCGGGGAGCTGTTTTTT. Its translation: CASRLRQGANTGELFF.

This clone was recorded once. The chain is built from TRBV7-9 and TRBJ1-1; 9 bases agree with TRBD1. The CDR3 consists of 15 residues. Germline V gene lookup returns CDR1 SEHNR and CDR2 FQNEAQ (reference sequence). V was pared by 3 bases and J by 1 base, with 3 bases of the junction left unmatched. The CDR3: CASSLTGGTNTEAFF. The CDR3, as DNA: TGTGCCAGCAGCTTGACAGGGGGAACGAACACTGAAGCTTTCTTT.

The CDR3 DNA follows: TGTGCCAGCAGTACAGGGGTGTGGAATGAAAAACTGTTTTTT. Encoded protein: CASSTGVWNEKLFF. The rearrangement links TRBV27 to TRBJ1-4; 7 bases are a match to TRBD1. V was pared by 5 bases and J by 5 bases, with 5 bases of the junction left unmatched. This CDR3 is 14 amino acids long. Germline V gene lookup returns CDR1 MNHEY and CDR2 SMNVEV (reference sequence).

V and J are TRBV6-1 and TRBJ2-5; tentative D call: TRBD2 (6 bases). The V end was cut by 8 bases, the J end by 3 bases, with 13 bases between. Looked up from germline, CDR1 is MNHNS and CDR2 is SASEGT. The CDR3 is made up of 13 amino acids. CDR3 amino acids: CASVDYDKETQYF. CDR3 coding DNA: TGTGCCAGCGTGGACTATGATAAAGAGACCCAGTACTTC.

This chain uses TRBV11-2 with TRBJ2-7, with D maybe TRBD2 (5 bases). Germline CDR1 and CDR2: SGHAT and FQNNGV. The V end lost 7 bases, the J end lost 3 bases, and 16 bases lay between the germline ends. This CDR3 comprises 14 residues. The CDR3 nucleotides read TGTGCCAGCAACCATTGGGGAGAGGTCTACGAGCAGTACTTC. Protein sequence: CASNHWGEVYEQYF.

The chain carries TRBV27 and TRBJ2-7, with D hard to call. The CDR3 spans 13 residues. CDR1 and CDR2 from the germline V gene are MNHEY and SMNVEV (reference sequence). The V and J ends lost 4 bases and 4 bases respectively, with 11 bases between them. The CDR3: CASSSAPPYEQYF. The CDR3, as DNA: TGTGCCAGCAGTTCCGCCCCCCCATACGAGCAGTACTTC.

V gene TRBV5-1 combines with J gene TRBJ2-3, with D possibly matching TRBD1 (6 bases). The CDR3 is made up of 13 amino acids. V lost 4 bases, J lost 4 bases, and 10 bases lay in between. Germline V gene data show CDR1 as SGHRS and CDR2 as YFSETQ. CDR3 sequence reads: CASSLRGSDTQYF. For the CDR3, the DNA is TGCGCCAGCAGCCTCAGGGGTTCAGATACGCAGTATTTT.

The gene calls are TRBV2 and TRBJ2-2, with D maybe TRBD1 (6 bases). This CDR3 is 14 amino acids long. From germline, CDR1 is SNHLY and CDR2 FYNNEI. Trimming cost V 10 bases and J 1 base, with 13 bases left between them. CDR3 DNA sequence: TGTGCCAACACAAGGACAGAGAACACCGGGGAGCTGTTTTTT. This gives the protein CANTRTENTGELFF. The variable domain in full, completed from reference TRBV2 and TRBJ2-2, reads EPEVTQTPSHQVTQMGQEVILRCVPISNHLYFYWYRQILGQKVEFLVSFYNNEISEKSEIFDDQFSVERPDGSNFTLKIRSTKLEDSAMYFCANTRTENTGELFFGEGSRLTVL.

V is TRBV5-4 and J is TRBJ2-7; TRBD2 agrees at 9 bases. The germline gives CDR1 SGHNT, CDR2 YYREEE (reference sequence). J gave up 2 bases and V 4 bases, and 4 bases lay outside the gene matches. The CDR3 covers 14 residues. Here the CDR3 DNA reads TGTGCCAGCAGCACTAGCGGGTCCACCTACGAGCAGTACTTC. Its protein is CASSTSGSTYEQYF.

This clone was observed once. The chain uses TRBV6-5 and TRBJ2-7; 14 bases map to TRBD2. The germline CDR1 and CDR2 sequences are MNHEY and SVGAGI. The CDR3 is 16 residues long. With 0 bases clipped from V and 6 bases from J, the junction kept 4 bases outside the gene matches. In DNA form, the CDR3 reads TGTGCCAGCAGTTACTCGGGACTAGCGGGAGTAGGCGAGCAGTACTTC. Amino acids: CASSYSGLAGVGEQYF.

The chain is built from TRBV28 and TRBJ2-3; 11 positions match TRBD2. Germline values: CDR1 MDHEN, CDR2 SYDVKM. The CDR3 runs 16 residues. Losses at the gene ends were 7 bases for V and 3 bases for J; bases not matched to a gene: 9. CDR3 region: CASTEPGLAVTDTQYF. Written as DNA, the CDR3 is TGTGCCAGCACCGAGCCGGGACTAGCGGTTACAGATACGCAGTATTTT.

This clone was observed a few times. The rearrangement links TRBV29-1 to TRBJ1-2, with D possibly matching TRBD1 (5 bases). Germline lookup yields CDR1 SQVTM and CDR2 ANQGSEA. Trimming shortened V by 7 bases and J by 6 bases, and 12 bases separated the two germline ends. The CDR3 contains 11 residues. The CDR3, as DNA: TGCAGCGACGACAGACTGGATGGCTACACCTTC. Residues: CSDDRLDGYTF.

The rearrangement joins TRBV7-8 to TRBJ1-5; TRBD1 agrees at 9 bases. J was trimmed by 4 bases and V by 5 bases; bases with no gene match: 6. There are 15 residues in the CDR3. The germline CDR1 and CDR2 sequences are SGHVS and FQNEAQ. The CDR3 nucleotides read TGTGCCAGCAGCGAAATACAGGGGGCGAATCAGCCCCAGCATTTT. Translating it yields CASSEIQGANQPQHF.

Only one count was recorded for this clone. The chain joins TRBV29-1 to TRBJ2-2, with TRBD2 matching 10 bases. CDR3 length equals 14 residues. Per the germline V gene, CDR1 is SQVTM and CDR2 is ANQGSEA. V was clipped by 7 bases and J by 5 bases; unmatched bases: 7. In DNA form, the CDR3 reads TGCAGCGGTCTAGCGGGAGAAGGAACCGGGGAGCTGTTTTTT. This encodes CSGLAGEGTGELFF.

This rearrangement joins TRBV2 to TRBJ2-1, with D tentatively TRBD2 (7 bases). Germline-derived CDR1 and CDR2 are SNHLY and FYNNEI. The length of the CDR3 is 16 residues. Trimming cost V 8 bases and J 8 bases, with 25 bases left between them. CDR3 protein: CASPTRGGRGVDEQFF. The CDR3, as DNA: TGTGCCAGCCCCACCCGAGGGGGGAGGGGAGTAGATGAGCAGTTCTTC.

This sequence joins TRBV27 and TRBJ2-7; the match to TRBD2 covers 8 bases. CDR1 MNHEY and CDR2 SMNVEV come from the germline V gene (reference sequence). With V trimmed by 1 base and J by 3 bases, 2 bases remained unmatched. This CDR3 has 14 residues. The CDR3 coding sequence is TGTGCCAGCAGTTTATTAGGGACTAGCTACGAGCAGTACTTC. Translating it yields CASSLLGTSYEQYF.

This sequence joins TRBV7-9 and TRBJ2-6, with unresolved D. V dropped 7 bases and J dropped 0 bases, with 7 bases sitting between them. The germline CDR1 and CDR2 sequences are SEHNR and FQNEAQ (reference sequence). CDR3 length: 14 residues. The CDR3 coding sequence is TGTGCCAGCACCTATAACTCTGGGGCCAACGTCCTGACTTTC. This encodes CASTYNSGANVLTF.

The chain uses TRBV7-8 and TRBJ2-2, with unresolved D. The CDR3 has 12 residues. The germline V gene has CDR1 SGHVS and CDR2 FQNEAQ. The V and J ends lost 1 base and 5 bases respectively, with 2 bases between them. The CDR3 coding sequence is TGTGCCAGCAGCTTAGTTACCGGGGAGCTGTTTTTT. This gives the protein CASSLVTGELFF.

The gene calls are TRBV15 and TRBJ2-1; D tentatively fits TRBD1 or TRBD2 (6 bases each). Trimming shortened V by 5 bases and J by 3 bases, and 14 bases separated the two germline ends. Germline-derived CDR1 and CDR2 are LNHNV and YYDKDF (reference sequence). The length of the CDR3 is 15 residues. This chain's CDR3 is CATSLGRDNYNEQFF. The CDR3 coding sequence is TGTGCCACCAGCCTGGGGCGGGACAACTACAATGAGCAGTTCTTC.

The chain uses TRBV30 and TRBJ2-5; 8 bases are shared with TRBD1. Germline V gene sequence: CDR1 GTSNPN, CDR2 SVGIG (reference sequence). The CDR3 runs to 14 residues. Losses at the gene ends were 2 bases for V and 6 bases for J; bases not matched to a gene: 8. The DNA for the CDR3 is TGTGCCTGGAGTTTTCGACAGGGGTCGCAGACCCAGTACTTC. This translates into CAWSFRQGSQTQYF. The full variable domain, rest sourced from reference TRBV30 and TRBJ2-5, is SQTIHQWPATLVQPVGSPLSLECTVEGTSNPNLYWYRQAAGRGLQLLFYSVGIGQISSEVPQNLSASRPQDRQFILSSKKLLLSDSGFYLCAWSFRQGSQTQYFGPGTRLLVL.

This chain joins TRBV29-1 and TRBJ2-1; 8 bases are shared with TRBD2. The V gene end was trimmed by 3 bases and the J gene end by 3 bases; junction bases not matched to a gene: 10. The CDR3 is 16 residues long. Germline V gene data show CDR1 as SQVTM and CDR2 as ANQGSEA. CDR3 DNA: TGCAGCGTTGACGCAGGGATAGCGGGAATCTACAATGAGCAGTTCTTC. Translating gives CSVDAGIAGIYNEQFF.

This clone was picked up a small number of times. V is TRBV28 and J is TRBJ2-5; 10 bases are shared with TRBD2. The CDR3 spans 17 residues. J lost 2 bases, V lost 5 bases, and 11 bases had no gene match. Germline V gives CDR1 MDHEN, CDR2 SYDVKM. The CDR3: CASSRDMTSGLQETQYF. In nucleotides, the CDR3 is TGTGCCAGCAGTCGCGATATGACTAGCGGGTTACAAGAGACCCAGTACTTC.

The chain couples TRBV27 to TRBJ1-2; no definite D call. Trimming cost V 5 bases and J 2 bases, with 33 bases left between them. The CDR3 has 21 amino acids. Germline CDR1 reads MNHEY; CDR2 reads SMNVEV (reference sequence). The CDR3 DNA follows: TGTGCCAGCAGTAATGGTGAGGGAACGGCTCTCATACCGCCCCACAACTATGGCTACACCTTC. Amino acid sequence: CASSNGEGTALIPPHNYGYTF.

The chain is built from TRBV6-6 and TRBJ2-7; TRBD2 aligns across 9 bases. CDR1 is MNHNY and CDR2 is SVGAGI in the germline V gene (reference sequence). The CDR3 loop spans 15 amino acids. V lost 5 bases, J lost 1 base, and 6 bases stayed unmatched. In DNA form, the CDR3 reads TGTGCCAGCAGTGATCCGGGACTAGCTTCCTACGAGCAGTACTTC. Its protein is CASSDPGLASYEQYF.